The next 30 T cell receptor beta chains were all read from a single sample in a study of blood T cell repertoires in COVID-19. Only in-frame clones appear in the TCRdb table, and some are missing; sequencing was by immunoSEQ multiplex PCR. The sample contains about 440,000 clones, roughly 89% of which appear only once. Source material: peripheral blood. The receptors were sampled from a woman aged 25 to 45 with acute or convalescent COVID-19.

This clone was detected only a few times. J is TRBJ1-4 and V is TRBV9; D is unclear. The CDR3 runs 14 residues. In germline, CDR1 is SGDLS, CDR2 YYNGEE. The ends were cut back, 0 bases at V and 6 bases at J, with 9 bases in the middle. CDR3 amino acids: CASSVAWGDEKLFF. CDR3 in DNA: TGTGCCAGCAGCGTAGCCTGGGGAGATGAAAAACTGTTTTTT.

The chain combines TRBV4-2 with TRBJ2-3, with 7 bases identical to TRBD2. Germline CDR1 and CDR2: LGHNA and YNFKEQ. Germline trimming cut 0 bases from V and 6 bases from J; bases unmatched to any gene: 6. The CDR3 runs 15 residues. CDR3 DNA: TGTGCCAGCAGCCAAGATGCGAGCGGGGAGGATACGCAGTATTTT. Translated, it gives CASSQDASGEDTQYF.

The gene calls are TRBV29-1 and TRBJ1-3; D may be TRBD1 (5 bases). Germline loops: CDR1 SQVTM, CDR2 ANQGSEA. There are 13 residues in the CDR3. V was clipped by 7 bases and J by 7 bases, with 17 bases between them. The CDR3 DNA reads TGCAGCGGGGGGGGTAGCCTCGGGAACACCATATATTTT. This translates into CSGGGSLGNTIYF.

This chain uses TRBV7-3 with TRBJ1-1, with 7 bases fitting TRBD1. This CDR3 is built from 16 residues. V was pared by 2 bases and J by 3 bases, with 9 bases of the junction left unmatched. Germline lookup yields CDR1 SGHTA and CDR2 FQGTGA. CDR3 region: CASSLGQARGDTEAFF. In nucleotides, the CDR3 is TGTGCCAGCAGCTTAGGACAGGCTAGGGGAGACACTGAAGCTTTCTTT. Full variable domain (remainder filled in from reference TRBV7-3 and TRBJ1-1): GAGVSQTPSNKVTEKGKYVELRCDPISGHTALYWYRQSLGQGPEFLIYFQGTGAADDSGLPNDRFFAVRPEGSVSTLKIQRTERGDSAVYLCASSLGQARGDTEAFFGQGTRLTVV.

The chain has TRBV18 and TRBJ2-6, with 8 nucleotides matching TRBD1. From germline, CDR1 is KGHSH and CDR2 LQKENI. The V gene end was trimmed by 3 bases and the J gene end by 0 bases; junction bases not matched to a gene: 1. The CDR3 has 16 amino acids. CDR3 coding DNA: TGTGCCAGCTCACCCACAGGGGGCTCTGGGGCCAACGTCCTGACTTTC. Amino acids: CASSPTGGSGANVLTF.

This chain's CDR3 is CASSAWDYPYEQYF. As DNA, the CDR3 is TGTGCCAGCAGCGCCTGGGACTACCCCTACGAGCAGTACTTC. The rearrangement uses TRBV9 and TRBJ2-7; 7 positions agree with TRBD2. Germline trimming cut 3 bases from V and 2 bases from J; bases unmatched to any gene: 5. The CDR3 loop spans 14 amino acids. From germline, CDR1 is SGDLS and CDR2 YYNGEE.

The J gene is TRBJ1-1, the V gene TRBV30, with 9 bases fitting TRBD1. Germline assignment: CDR1 GTSNPN and CDR2 SVGIG (reference sequence). The CDR3 contains 15 residues. J lost 8 bases, V lost 4 bases, and 14 bases had no gene match. DNA of the CDR3: TGTGCCTGGACCACCGGGACAGGGCTTATACCCGAAGCTTTCTTT. Protein sequence: CAWTTGTGLIPEAFF.

The chain employs TRBV19 and TRBJ1-6, with D tentatively TRBD1 (6 bases). The CDR3 runs 14 residues. The germline V and J ends were trimmed by 9 bases and 0 bases, with 9 bases remaining between them. In germline, CDR1 is LNHDA, CDR2 SQIVND (reference sequence). This CDR3 is CASKQGSYNSPLHF. The CDR3 DNA follows: TGTGCCAGCAAACAGGGCTCCTATAATTCACCCCTCCACTTT.

This chain links TRBV7-9 with TRBJ1-1; 7 nucleotides align to TRBD1. There are 14 residues in the CDR3. V shed 4 bases and J 5 bases; nucleotides not matched to a gene: 7. Looked up from germline, CDR1 is SEHNR and CDR2 is FQNEAQ (reference sequence). The CDR3 spells CASSSTGIQTEAFF. CDR3 coding DNA: TGTGCCAGCAGCTCGACAGGGATCCAAACTGAAGCTTTCTTT.

The chain combines TRBV6-5 with TRBJ1-1; a weak D match, TRBD1 (5 bases). CDR3 size: 14 residues. Trimming took 9 bases from V and 1 from J, leaving 15 bases between them. CDR1 and CDR2 from the germline V gene are MNHEY and SVGAGI. The CDR3 spells CASRMGGRNTEAFF. CDR3 nucleotide sequence: TGTGCCAGTCGTATGGGGGGAAGGAACACTGAAGCTTTCTTT.

This clone was detected only once. This chain connects TRBV6-5 to TRBJ2-7, with D possibly being TRBD1 (6 bases). This CDR3 contains 15 residues. Per germline, CDR1 MNHEY and CDR2 SVGAGI. Between the trimmed V and J ends, which lost 11 bases and 6 bases, there was a span of 26 bases. The CDR3 reads CAGAPRGHTLGEQYF. The DNA for the CDR3 is TGTGCCGGCGCACCGAGGGGACATACTCTAGGCGAGCAGTACTTC.

The chain recombines TRBV6-5 with TRBJ1-1; no definite D call. V lost 6 bases and J 3 bases, leaving 14 bases between the germline ends. The CDR3 totals 14 residues. Germline CDR1 MNHEY, CDR2 SVGAGI. The CDR3 reads CASRPTIGYTEAFF. The CDR3 coding sequence is TGTGCCAGCAGACCCACGATCGGGTACACTGAAGCTTTCTTT.

The CDR3 region has the DNA TGTGCCGGAACGACAGGGCCCTACTATGGCTACACCTTC. Amino acids: CAGTTGPYYGYTF. The rearrangement joins TRBV30 to TRBJ1-2, with TRBD1 matching over 7 bases. The V gene's germline CDR1 is GTSNPN and CDR2 SVGIG (reference sequence). The ends lost 8 bases at V and 3 bases at J; junction bases unmatched: 9. The CDR3 is 13 residues long.

The chain combines TRBV19 with TRBJ2-1; 10 nucleotides match TRBD1. This CDR3 has 14 residues. The germline V gene has CDR1 LNHDA and CDR2 SQIVND (reference sequence). V shed 8 bases, J shed 1 base, and the junction held 2 bases outside the gene matches. The CDR3 reads CASGGQGSYNEQFF. The DNA for the CDR3 is TGTGCCAGTGGGGGACAGGGGTCCTACAATGAGCAGTTCTTC. Full variable domain (rest looked up from reference TRBV19 and TRBJ2-1): DGGITQSPKYLFRKEGQNVTLSCEQNLNHDAMYWYRQDPGQGLRLIYYSQIVNDFQKGDIAEGYSVSREKKESFPLTVTSAQKNPTAFYLCASGGQGSYNEQFFGPGTRLTVL.

This clone was seen once. This chain joins TRBV15 and TRBJ1-5, with 8 bases that match TRBD1. With V trimmed by 1 base and J by 6 bases, 8 bases remained unmatched. The CDR3 extends over 16 amino acids. In germline, CDR1 is LNHNV, CDR2 YYDKDF (reference sequence). CDR3 region: CATSRGTGLEGQPQHF. The CDR3, as DNA: TGTGCCACCAGCAGAGGGACAGGGTTGGAGGGTCAGCCCCAGCATTTT.

This clone was seen only once. The chain combines TRBV28 with TRBJ1-6, with D unclear. CDR1 and CDR2 from the germline V gene are MDHEN and SYDVKM. This CDR3 spans 17 amino acids. Trimming cost V 2 bases and J 0 bases, with 11 bases left between them. The CDR3 DNA reads TGTGCCAGCAGTTTAGGCCATTCTAGCTCCTATAATTCACCCCTCCACTTT. Amino acid sequence: CASSLGHSSSYNSPLHF.

The chain has TRBV11-2 and TRBJ2-7, with 9 bases matching TRBD2. Per the germline V gene, CDR1 is SGHAT and CDR2 is FQNNGV. The CDR3 totals 15 residues. Losses at the gene ends were 5 bases for V and 6 bases for J; bases not matched to a gene: 11. The CDR3 loop reads CASSAPGLASREQYF. The CDR3 DNA follows: TGTGCCAGCAGCGCACCGGGACTAGCTTCTCGCGAGCAGTACTTC.

The chain combines TRBV7-8 with TRBJ2-2; D is undetermined. This CDR3 is built from 15 residues. Per the germline V gene, CDR1 is SGHVS and CDR2 is FQNEAQ. The V and J ends lost 1 base and 1 base respectively, with 7 bases between them. In nucleotides, the CDR3 is TGTGCCAGCAGCTTAGGTCACGGGAACACCGGGGAGCTGTTTTTT. Its translation: CASSLGHGNTGELFF.

The chain recombines TRBV10-3 with TRBJ2-7; D possibly corresponds to TRBD2 (6 bases). V lost 5 bases and J lost 0, with 11 bases in between. CDR1 and CDR2 from the germline V gene are ENHRY and SYGVKD. The CDR3 sequence is 14 residues long. The chain's CDR3 is CAISRGTDSYEQYF. The CDR3 DNA follows: TGTGCCATCAGTCGCGGGACGGACTCCTACGAGCAGTACTTC.

The gene calls are TRBV18 and TRBJ1-5; D is perhaps TRBD1 (5 bases). The CDR3 is made up of 14 amino acids. The V end was cut by 8 bases, the J end by 3 bases, with 14 bases between. Germline-derived CDR1 and CDR2 are KGHSH and LQKENI. The CDR3 DNA reads as TGTGCCAGCACCCGGGGGAACGACAATCAGCCCCAGCATTTT. This gives the protein CASTRGNDNQPQHF.

This chain connects TRBV19 to TRBJ2-2, with 9 positions matching TRBD2. From germline, CDR1 is LNHDA and CDR2 SQIVND (reference sequence). J lost 0 bases, V lost 9 bases, and 5 bases had no gene match. The CDR3 is made up of 15 amino acids. The CDR3 coding sequence is TGTGCCAGCCTAGCGGGACCAACGAACACCGGGGAGCTGTTTTTT. It specifies CASLAGPTNTGELFF.

V usage is TRBV5-6 and J usage is TRBJ2-3; D call uncertain. The V end was cut by 0 bases, the J end by 0 bases, with 8 bases between. Germline values: CDR1 SGHDT, CDR2 YYEEEE. This CDR3 has 15 amino acids. The CDR3 region is CASSLGLISTDTQYF. The CDR3 region has the DNA TGTGCCAGCAGCTTGGGGCTGATTAGCACAGATACGCAGTATTTT.

The CDR3 DNA is TGTGCCAGCACCGAAGGTCGACAGATAAACTATGGCTACACCTTC. This encodes CASTEGRQINYGYTF. V usage is TRBV7-9 and J usage is TRBJ1-2, with a tentative D call TRBD1 (5 bases). The V end was cut by 7 bases, the J end by 2 bases, with 17 bases between. In germline, CDR1 is SEHNR, CDR2 FQNEAQ (reference sequence). The CDR3 extends over 15 amino acids.

About this clone: Other nucleotide sequences in the sample specify the same CDR3. This sequence joins TRBV28 and TRBJ2-7; possible D gene TRBD1, 5 bases. The ends were cut back, 5 bases at V and 0 bases at J, with 5 bases in the middle. The CDR3 loop spans 12 amino acids. CDR1 and CDR2 from the germline V gene are MDHEN and SYDVKM. The DNA of the CDR3 is TGTGCCAGCAGTCAGGGCTCCTACGAGCAGTACTTC. Protein product: CASSQGSYEQYF. Full variable domain (missing parts from reference TRBV28 and TRBJ2-7): DVKVTQSSRYLVKRTGEKVFLECVQDMDHENMFWYRQDPGLGLRLIYFSYDVKMKEKGDIPEGYSVSREKKERFSLILESASTNQTSMYLCASSQGSYEQYFGPGTRLTVT.

The chain carries TRBV24-1 and TRBJ1-1, with 8 bases matching TRBD1. The CDR3 sequence is 12 residues long. After removal of 9 bases from V and 4 bases from J, the junction contained 3 bases not matched to a gene. Per the germline V gene, CDR1 is KGHDR and CDR2 is SFDVKD. CDR3 sequence reads: CATRQGSTEAFF. The CDR3 DNA sequence: TGTGCCACCCGACAGGGGAGCACTGAAGCTTTCTTT.

The chain has TRBV5-4 and TRBJ2-5; D is ambiguous. Between the trimmed V and J ends, which lost 0 bases and 5 bases, there was a span of 20 bases. Germline V gene lookup returns CDR1 SGHNT and CDR2 YYREEE (reference sequence). This CDR3 contains 17 residues. In DNA form, the CDR3 reads TGTGCCAGCAGCTTGGGAATGGAGACCGCTCGAAAGGAGACCCAGTACTTC. This translates into CASSLGMETARKETQYF.

V gene TRBV19 combines with J gene TRBJ1-2; TRBD1 aligns across 9 bases. After removal of 7 bases from V and 5 bases from J, the junction contained 11 bases not matched to a gene. CDR1 is LNHDA, CDR2 SQIVND, per germline (reference sequence). The CDR3 contains 15 residues. CDR3 region: CASTSITGGEYGYTF. CDR3 sequence (DNA): TGTGCCAGTACTAGTATAACAGGGGGCGAGTATGGCTACACCTTC.

The chain employs TRBV18 and TRBJ2-7; D is undetermined. The length of the CDR3 is 12 residues. Trimming shortened V by 1 base and J by 4 bases, and 5 bases separated the two germline ends. Per germline, CDR1 KGHSH and CDR2 LQKENI. This CDR3 reads CASSPLRYEQYF. The CDR3 nucleotides read TGTGCCAGCTCACCACTCAGGTACGAGCAGTACTTC.

This chain links TRBV9 with TRBJ2-2; TRBD2 might be the D (5 bases). The V gene's germline CDR1 is SGDLS and CDR2 YYNGEE. Trimming removed 5 bases from V and 7 bases from J, with 15 bases in between. This CDR3 spans 14 amino acids. In DNA, the CDR3 is TGTGCCAGCAGGGAGGATAAGGGTTACGGGGAGCTGTTTTTT. It yields the protein CASREDKGYGELFF.

The chain joins TRBV5-6 to TRBJ2-5; tentatively, D is TRBD2 (6 bases). CDR3 length: 16 residues. Germline values: CDR1 SGHDT, CDR2 YYEEEE. Between the trimmed V and J ends, which lost 0 bases and 2 bases, there was a span of 14 bases. The CDR3 coding sequence is TGTGCCAGCAGCTTGGTGTTCCGGGAGAAGCAAGAGACCCAGTACTTC. As protein: CASSLVFREKQETQYF. Drawing the rest from reference TRBV5-6 and TRBJ2-5, the complete variable domain is DAGVTQSPTHLIKTRGQQVTLRCSPKSGHDTVSWYQQALGQGPQFIFQYYEEEERQRGNFPDRFSGHQFPNYSSELNVNALLLGDSALYLCASSLVFREKQETQYFGPGTRLLVL.